The 21 T cell receptor beta chains below come from one sample, sequenced in a study of blood T cell repertoires in COVID-19 (dated by TCRdb to 2018 to 2020). The library was built by means of the immunoSEQ multiplex PCR assay. TCRdb holds this immuneACCESS table with in-frame rearrangements only. Some clones are missing; in checked studies, unresolved V genes explain under half, and the rest has no known cause. The table for this sample lists roughly 210,000 clones; around 87% of them were counted only once. The ten largest clones capture roughly 7.1% of the sample. Specimen: PBMCs or T cells enriched from blood (not recorded which). The origin of the receptors is a man aged 30 to 39 in a cohort exposed to, infected with or recovered from COVID-19 (not recorded which).

V usage is TRBV7-6 and J usage is TRBJ1-4; D is uncertain. Germline values: CDR1 SGHVS, CDR2 FNYEAQ. The CDR3 has 11 residues. V was pared by 11 bases and J by 6 bases, with 10 bases between. In DNA form, the CDR3 reads TGTGCCGTGACAAAGTATGAAAAACTGTTTTTT. It codes for CAVTKYEKLFF.

The chain is built from TRBV28 and TRBJ2-1; D is perhaps TRBD1 (7 bases). V was clipped by 5 bases and J by 3 bases, with 14 bases between them. The CDR3 runs 15 residues. Germline V lookup: CDR1 MDHEN, CDR2 SYDVKM. The CDR3 DNA reads as TGTGCCAGCAGTCTAGGAGGGGGCGTCTACAATGAGCAGTTCTTC. Protein: CASSLGGGVYNEQFF.

The chain recombines TRBV29-1 with TRBJ2-6, with 10 positions matching TRBD1. Germline V gene lookup returns CDR1 SQVTM and CDR2 ANQGSEA. The junction had 10 bases not matched to a gene; V was cut back by 7 bases and J by 1 base. This CDR3 contains 17 residues. CDR3 bases: TGCAGCGGGGACCGGGACAGGGGTGTTTCTGGGGCCAACGTCCTGACTTTC. Translating it yields CSGDRDRGVSGANVLTF.

The chain joins TRBV5-1 to TRBJ2-7, with D perhaps TRBD2 (5 bases). Germline values: CDR1 SGHRS, CDR2 YFSETQ. This CDR3 contains 14 residues. V lost 2 bases to trimming and J lost 0 bases, with 9 bases between them. The CDR3 loop is CASSFTGSSYEQYF. DNA of the CDR3: TGCGCCAGCAGCTTTACGGGGAGCTCCTACGAGCAGTACTTC.

The chain carries TRBV6-5 and TRBJ1-5; no definite D call. Trimming pared 4 bases from V and 1 base from J, leaving 8 bases between. The CDR3 totals 14 residues. Looked up from germline, CDR1 is MNHEY and CDR2 is SVGAGI. The CDR3 here is CASSSGSSNQPQHF. DNA of the CDR3: TGTGCCAGCAGTTCGGGATCCAGCAATCAGCCCCAGCATTTT.

CDR3 region: CASSGYVGTETDTQYF. CDR3 DNA sequence: TGTGCCAGCAGTGGGTATGTAGGGACAGAGACAGATACGCAGTATTTT. V and J are TRBV6-1 and TRBJ2-3; 7 bases match TRBD1. Germline-derived CDR1 and CDR2 are MNHNS and SASEGT. Unmatched junction bases numbered 10, after V lost 4 bases and J lost 3 bases. The CDR3 totals 16 residues.

The rearrangement links TRBV3-1 (or the pseudogene TRBV3-2) to TRBJ2-7; TRBD2 matches at 7 bases. Unmatched junction bases numbered 12, after V lost 0 bases and J lost 7 bases. CDR1 is LGHDT and CDR2 is YNNKEL in the germline V gene (reference sequence). CDR3 length: 16 amino acids. The CDR3 sequence: CASSQDRERGPLEQYF. The CDR3, as DNA: TGTGCCAGCAGCCAAGATCGGGAGCGGGGCCCCTTGGAGCAGTACTTC.

The J gene is TRBJ1-6, the V gene TRBV7-6, with TRBD1 matching 7 bases. In germline, CDR1 is SGHVS, CDR2 FNYEAQ. This CDR3 contains 18 residues. With V trimmed by 0 bases and J by 7 bases, 12 bases remained unmatched. The CDR3 region is CASSLAIGPGQLNSPLHF. The CDR3 DNA sequence: TGTGCCAGCAGCTTAGCCATTGGGCCGGGACAGCTAAATTCACCCCTCCACTTT.

The chain recombines TRBV2 with TRBJ2-7, with TRBD2 matching over 7 bases. CDR3 length: 21 residues. In germline, CDR1 is SNHLY, CDR2 FYNNEI. The V and J ends lost 3 bases and 0 bases, in that order; junction bases with no gene match: 23. DNA for the CDR3: TGTGCCAGCAGTGATGGGAGGGACCGATCTGTATGGGGACTGGACTCCTACGAGCAGTACTTC. This codes for CASSDGRDRSVWGLDSYEQYF.

V gene TRBV4-3 combines with J gene TRBJ2-1, with D perhaps TRBD1 (6 bases). The germline V gene has CDR1 LGHNA and CDR2 YSLEER. The CDR3 consists of 17 residues. The V end lost 3 bases, the J end lost 4 bases, and 19 bases lay between the germline ends. The CDR3 DNA sequence: TGCGCCAGCAGCCAGGGTTCTTGGACAGTACCATACAATGAGCAGTTCTTC. This sequence encodes CASSQGSWTVPYNEQFF.

V is TRBV5-4 and J is TRBJ2-2; 7 bases match TRBD2. This CDR3 has 19 amino acids. CDR1 SGHNT and CDR2 YYREEE come from the germline V gene (reference sequence). The V segment lost 4 bases and the J segment 1 base; nucleotides outside the gene matches: 16. The CDR3 DNA follows: TGTGCCAGCAGCCAGAAATGGGGAGGGAGAAAGGGGAACACCGGGGAGCTGTTTTTT. This translates into CASSQKWGGRKGNTGELFF.

This clone is a singleton in its sample. V and J are TRBV6-5 and TRBJ1-3; 7 bases match TRBD1. Germline V gene lookup returns CDR1 MNHEY and CDR2 SVGAGI. The length of the CDR3 is 14 residues. The V segment lost 7 bases and the J segment 2 bases; nucleotides outside the gene matches: 5. The CDR3 spells CASTQGGPGNTIYF. The CDR3 DNA is TGTGCCAGCACCCAAGGGGGCCCTGGAAACACCATATATTTT.

CDR3 amino acids: CASSPSFRDLPYGYTF. The CDR3 nucleotides read TGTGCCAGCAGTCCCTCCTTCCGGGATTTACCATATGGCTACACCTTC. This chain uses TRBV28 with TRBJ1-2; D is unresolved. In germline, CDR1 is MDHEN, CDR2 SYDVKM. The CDR3 has 16 residues. The V end was cut by 5 bases, the J end by 5 bases, with 21 bases between.

This clone occurred many times. This chain links TRBV5-1 with TRBJ2-3, with 7 bases aligning to TRBD2. Looked up from germline, CDR1 is SGHRS and CDR2 is YFSETQ. Trimming removed 4 bases from V and 2 bases from J; junction bases left unmatched: 4. This CDR3 has 14 amino acids. CDR3 bases: TGCGCCAGCAGCGAGGGAGGGCCCACAGATACGCAGTATTTT. The encoded protein is CASSEGGPTDTQYF.

The genes are TRBV19 and TRBJ1-5; a weak D match, TRBD1 (5 bases). CDR1 and CDR2 from the germline V gene are LNHDA and SQIVND (reference sequence). The CDR3 loop spans 14 amino acids. V was cut by 6 bases and J by 4 bases, with 13 bases left in between. The CDR3 region is CASSHPTENQPQHF. In DNA, the CDR3 is TGTGCCAGTAGCCATCCGACAGAGAATCAGCCCCAGCATTTT.

The V call is TRBV7-3, the J call TRBJ2-1; 7 bases fit TRBD1. Germline V gene data show CDR1 as SGHTA and CDR2 as FQGTGA. With 2 bases clipped from V and 8 bases from J, the junction kept 9 bases outside the gene matches. This CDR3 is 15 amino acids long. The CDR3 spells CASSLGQVRGDEQFF. CDR3 DNA: TGTGCCAGCAGCTTAGGACAGGTCCGGGGCGATGAGCAGTTCTTC.

This rearrangement joins TRBV18 to TRBJ2-2; 11 bases align to TRBD2. The CDR3 sequence is 18 residues long. V trimming: 3 bases; J trimming: 4 bases; junction bases outside the gene matches: 10. Germline V lookup: CDR1 KGHSH, CDR2 LQKENI. The CDR3 DNA is TGTGCCAGCTCACCCTCCGTGGGACTAGCGGACCCCACCGGGGAGCTGTTTTTT. It codes for CASSPSVGLADPTGELFF.

The chain links TRBV11-2 to TRBJ2-7; the match to TRBD1 covers 11 bases. The CDR3 sequence is 17 residues long. Germline lookup yields CDR1 SGHAT and CDR2 FQNNGV. The junction had 8 bases not matched to a gene; V was cut back by 2 bases and J by 2 bases. The CDR3 is CASSLIGQGASPYEQYF. CDR3 nucleotides: TGTGCCAGCAGCTTAATAGGACAGGGGGCTTCGCCCTACGAGCAGTACTTC.

The rearrangement links TRBV7-2 to TRBJ1-2; 8 bases are shared with TRBD1. V dropped 0 bases and J dropped 2; count of bases not matched to a gene: 2. Per the germline V gene, CDR1 is SGHTA and CDR2 is FQGNSA. CDR3 length: 15 residues. Here the CDR3 reads CASSLAPGGNYGYTF. The CDR3 DNA is TGTGCCAGCAGCTTAGCCCCAGGGGGCAACTATGGCTACACCTTC.

The chain uses TRBV3-1 (or the pseudogene TRBV3-2) and TRBJ2-7, with TRBD2 matching over 12 bases. The CDR3 sequence is 17 residues long. J lost 5 bases, V lost 2 bases, and 10 bases had no gene match. The V gene's germline CDR1 is LGHDT and CDR2 YNNKEL (reference sequence). CDR3: CASSQSTSGRSRHEQYF. The CDR3 coding sequence is TGTGCCAGCAGCCAAAGTACTAGCGGGAGGTCCCGCCACGAGCAGTACTTC.

The CDR3 region has the DNA TGTGCCAGCAGTATTTACAGGGACAATCAGCCCCAGCATTTT. Protein: CASSIYRDNQPQHF. The chain employs TRBV2 and TRBJ1-5, with D possibly being TRBD1 (6 bases). Germline CDR1 SNHLY, CDR2 FYNNEI. The CDR3 runs 14 residues. The V gene lost 5 bases and the J gene lost 3 bases, with 11 bases spanning the gap.